The 26 T cell receptor beta chains presented below share a single source sample, sequenced in a study of blood T cell repertoires in COVID-19. Sequencing used immunoSEQ multiplex PCR; TCRdb keeps in-frame clones, though not all of them. The table lists some 99,000 clones, about 90% of them singletons. The sample consisted of peripheral blood. The receptors here all came from a man in his 70s with acute or convalescent COVID-19.

This chain links TRBV28 with TRBJ2-7; TRBD2 is a possible D gene (5 bases). V was cut by 6 bases and J by 0 bases, with 15 bases left in between. From germline, CDR1 is MDHEN and CDR2 SYDVKM. This CDR3 region has 15 residues. The CDR3 region has the DNA TGTGCCAGCAGGCCTCGGACTGGGAGCTCCTACGAGCAGTACTTC. Its translation is CASRPRTGSSYEQYF.

This chain uses TRBV5-5 with TRBJ2-7; D possibly corresponds to TRBD1 (6 bases). CDR3 length: 13 residues. With 3 bases removed from V and 3 bases from J, the gap between germline ends came to 10 bases. CDR1 SGHKS and CDR2 YYEKEE come from the germline V gene (reference sequence). The CDR3 spells CASSSDSFYEQYV. As DNA, the CDR3 is TGTGCCAGCAGCTCGGACAGCTTCTACGAGCAGTACGTC.

Notes on this clone: At the DNA level, this CDR3 is encoded by other sequences in the same sample as well. The J gene is TRBJ1-1, the V gene TRBV7-9; D gene unclear. Germline V gene lookup returns CDR1 SEHNR and CDR2 FQNEAQ (reference sequence). The V end lost 1 base, the J end lost 4 bases, and 7 bases lay between the germline ends. This CDR3 has 13 amino acids. The CDR3 region is CASSLGGGTEAFF. CDR3 DNA sequence: TGTGCCAGCAGCTTAGGTGGCGGCACTGAAGCTTTCTTT.

This chain connects TRBV29-1 to TRBJ2-1; 7 bases line up with TRBD1. The germline gives CDR1 SQVTM, CDR2 ANQGSEA. This CDR3 has 14 residues. V gave up 6 bases and J gave up 3 bases; unmatched junction bases: 8. The CDR3 is CSVNDRDLYNEQFF. DNA for the CDR3: TGCAGCGTGAATGACAGGGATCTCTACAATGAGCAGTTCTTC.

The V gene is TRBV29-1, the J gene TRBJ1-2; no clear D gene. Trimming stripped 0 bases from V and 8 bases from J, with 16 bases between. Germline V gene sequence: CDR1 SQVTM, CDR2 ANQGSEA. The CDR3 is 14 residues long. The CDR3 coding sequence is TGCAGCGTTGAAGATAAGGAGAGAGCTCTGGGCTACACCTTC. As protein: CSVEDKERALGYTF. The whole variable domain, filled in from reference TRBV29-1 and TRBJ1-2, reads SAVISQKPSRDICQRGTSLTIQCQVDSQVTMMFWYRQQPGQSLTLIATANQGSEATYESGFVIDKFPISRPNLTFSTLTVSNMSPEDSSIYLCSVEDKERALGYTFGSGTRLTVV.

The chain uses TRBV5-1 and TRBJ2-3; 7 bases match TRBD2. The CDR3 sequence is 15 residues long. V lost 4 bases to trimming and J lost 2 bases; unmatched junction nucleotides: 7. The germline CDR1 and CDR2 sequences are SGHRS and YFSETQ. DNA of the CDR3: TGCGCCAGCAGCAAGACCGGGACTAACACAGATACGCAGTATTTT. This translates into CASSKTGTNTDTQYF.

The V call is TRBV15, the J call TRBJ2-6, with D possibly being TRBD2 (5 bases). V lost 2 bases to trimming and J lost 0 bases, with 8 bases between them. Per germline, CDR1 LNHNV and CDR2 YYDKDF (reference sequence). The CDR3 spans 16 residues. The CDR3 here is CATSRLRDSGANVLTF. Here the CDR3 DNA reads TGTGCCACCAGCAGACTCCGGGACTCTGGGGCCAACGTCCTGACTTTC. The entire variable domain, with the rest obtained from reference TRBV15 and TRBJ2-6, is as follows: DAMVIQNPRYQVTQFGKPVTLSCSQTLNHNVMYWYQQKSSQAPKLLFHYYDKDFNNEADTPDNFQSRRPNTSFCFLDIRSPGLGDTAMYLCATSRLRDSGANVLTFGAGSRLTVL.

The chain joins TRBV10-3 to TRBJ1-4, with a weak D call TRBD1 (6 bases). The CDR3 is 12 amino acids. V was shortened by 11 bases and J by 7 bases, with 14 bases between the two germline ends. Germline V gene sequence: CDR1 ENHRY, CDR2 SYGVKD. CDR3 coding DNA: TGTGCCTCCCGACAGGCGGGTGAAAAACTGTTTTTT. Translation gives CASRQAGEKLFF.

The genes are TRBV5-1 and TRBJ2-7; 10 nucleotides match TRBD1. CDR1 and CDR2 (germline): SGHRS, YFSETQ. With 0 bases clipped from V and 5 bases from J, the junction kept 5 bases outside the gene matches. The CDR3 is 15 amino acids. DNA of the CDR3: TGCGCCAGCAGCTTGGGGGGACAGGGGACTGACGAGCAGTACTTC. It specifies CASSLGGQGTDEQYF.

This clone came up once. The CDR3 DNA is TGTGCCAGCAGTTCCCGCGAGTGGAGGGGTCCTCAGCCCCTCCACTTT. Residues: CASSSREWRGPQPLHF. The chain combines TRBV28 with TRBJ1-6; D might be TRBD1 (5 bases). V gave up 4 bases and J gave up 13 bases, with 23 bases separating them. From germline, CDR1 is MDHEN and CDR2 SYDVKM. The CDR3 sequence is 16 residues long.

This clone was observed a few times. V and J are TRBV4-2 and TRBJ1-5, with D perhaps matching TRBD1 (6 bases). The germline gives CDR1 LGHNA, CDR2 YNFKEQ. Trimming shortened V by 1 base and J by 9 bases, and 13 bases separated the two germline ends. The CDR3 is 14 residues long. The CDR3 is CASSQARGGRPQHF. The CDR3 DNA is TGTGCCAGCAGCCAAGCCAGGGGTGGTCGGCCCCAGCATTTT.

This sequence joins TRBV19 and TRBJ1-1; D gene unclear. The V and J ends lost 5 bases and 1 base respectively, with 8 bases between them. Germline assignment: CDR1 LNHDA and CDR2 SQIVND (reference sequence). The CDR3 sequence is 13 residues long. CDR3 loop: CASSPPGNTEAFF. The CDR3 DNA is TGTGCCAGTAGTCCCCCAGGGAACACTGAAGCTTTCTTT.

This chain links TRBV29-1 with TRBJ1-2, with TRBD1 matching over 8 bases. In germline, CDR1 is SQVTM, CDR2 ANQGSEA. The CDR3 is 13 amino acids. The junction had 5 bases not matched to a gene; V was cut back by 7 bases and J by 1 base. CDR3 DNA: TGCAGCGCCCCAGGACAGGGTAACTATGGCTACACCTTC. Translated: CSAPGQGNYGYTF. Full variable domain (missing parts from reference TRBV29-1 and TRBJ1-2): SAVISQKPSRDICQRGTSLTIQCQVDSQVTMMFWYRQQPGQSLTLIATANQGSEATYESGFVIDKFPISRPNLTFSTLTVSNMSPEDSSIYLCSAPGQGNYGYTFGSGTRLTVV.

J is TRBJ2-2 and V is TRBV28, with a weak D call TRBD2 (5 bases). The length of the CDR3 is 14 residues. V gave up 6 bases and J gave up 4 bases, with 12 bases separating them. CDR1 and CDR2 from the germline V gene are MDHEN and SYDVKM. The CDR3 DNA reads TGTGCCAGCAGCCTTAGGACTGTCACCGGGGAGCTGTTTTTT. Amino acids: CASSLRTVTGELFF.

This chain connects TRBV6-1 to TRBJ1-5, with a possible D match to TRBD1 (5 bases). This CDR3 is 16 amino acids long. Deletions cut 4 bases from V and 9 bases from J, with 22 bases between. Per the germline V gene, CDR1 is MNHNS and CDR2 is SASEGT. CDR3 sequence reads: CASSANSGESPRPQHF. The CDR3 DNA reads as TGTGCCAGCAGTGCAAACTCGGGGGAAAGTCCACGGCCCCAGCATTTT.

The gene calls are TRBV28 and TRBJ1-2; possibly TRBD1 for D (6 bases). CDR3 length: 12 amino acids. Germline V gene sequence: CDR1 MDHEN, CDR2 SYDVKM. V was pared by 8 bases and J by 4 bases, with 11 bases between. The CDR3 here is CASETGIYGYTF. The CDR3 region has the DNA TGTGCCAGCGAGACAGGAATCTATGGCTACACCTTC.

J is TRBJ1-2 and V is TRBV18; D unresolved. Germline loops: CDR1 KGHSH, CDR2 LQKENI. V gave up 3 bases and J gave up 7 bases, with 12 bases separating them. The CDR3 consists of 13 residues. The CDR3 loop is CASSPEIGPGYTF. The CDR3 DNA reads as TGTGCCAGCTCACCGGAAATTGGGCCTGGCTACACCTTC.

This sequence joins TRBV9 and TRBJ1-2, with D perhaps matching TRBD1 (5 bases). V lost 0 bases and J lost 3, with 12 bases in between. The CDR3 sequence is 15 residues long. Per germline, CDR1 SGDLS and CDR2 YYNGEE. The CDR3 bases are TGTGCCAGCAGCGTAGGCGTGCAGGGTGACTATGGCTACACCTTC. Residues: CASSVGVQGDYGYTF.

V is TRBV11-2 and J is TRBJ2-1, with 8 bases identical to TRBD2. The CDR3 has 18 residues. The V gene's germline CDR1 is SGHAT and CDR2 FQNNGV. V gave up 1 base and J gave up 1 base; unmatched junction bases: 9. As DNA, the CDR3 is TGTGCCAGCAGCTTAGGGGTGCTAGCGGGTATTTCCTACAATGAGCAGTTCTTC. Translating gives CASSLGVLAGISYNEQFF.

The CDR3 nucleotides are TGCGCCAGCAGCTTGGATCTAGCGGGGGTTGCACCCCCTTACAATGAGCAGTTCTTC. It is translated as CASSLDLAGVAPPYNEQFF. The V and J genes are TRBV5-1 and TRBJ2-1; the match to TRBD2 covers 10 bases. The CDR3 has 19 residues. V was clipped by 0 bases and J by 4 bases; unmatched bases: 13. Germline V gene data show CDR1 as SGHRS and CDR2 as YFSETQ.

This chain joins TRBV3-1 (or the pseudogene TRBV3-2) and TRBJ2-3, with a weak D call TRBD1 (5 bases). The length of the CDR3 is 14 residues. The V end lost 5 bases, the J end lost 5 bases, and 14 bases lay between the germline ends. In germline, CDR1 is LGHDT, CDR2 YNNKEL (reference sequence). The CDR3 DNA is TGTGCCAGCAGCGTTCAGGGCGCCAGAGATACGCAGTATTTT. Its protein is CASSVQGARDTQYF.

The chain couples TRBV28 to TRBJ1-5; 11 bases fit TRBD1. Unmatched junction bases numbered 4, after V lost 2 bases and J lost 7 bases. CDR3 length equals 15 residues. The germline V gene has CDR1 MDHEN and CDR2 SYDVKM. CDR3 DNA sequence: TGTGCCAGCAGTTTAACGGGACAGGGGGGCCAGCCCCAGCATTTT. This sequence encodes CASSLTGQGGQPQHF.

This clone occurred a few times. V and J are TRBV7-6 and TRBJ2-7; maybe TRBD1 (6 bases). V was cut by 5 bases and J by 3 bases, with 17 bases left in between. Germline assignment: CDR1 SGHVS and CDR2 FNYEAQ. The CDR3 extends over 15 amino acids. The CDR3, as DNA: TGTGCCAGCAGCCTGGGCGACAGGCTAGACTACGAGCAGTACTTC. This translates into CASSLGDRLDYEQYF.

The chain is built from TRBV4-1 and TRBJ2-3, with 8 bases matching TRBD1. This CDR3 contains 14 residues. The junction had 5 bases not matched to a gene; V was cut back by 5 bases and J by 4 bases. Germline V lookup: CDR1 MGHRA, CDR2 YSYEKL. The chain's CDR3 is CASSIVTGADTQYF. As DNA, the CDR3 is TGCGCCAGCAGCATAGTGACAGGGGCAGATACGCAGTATTTT.

The chain has TRBV7-8 and TRBJ2-1; TRBD2 matches at 7 bases. This CDR3 has 14 amino acids. The V gene's germline CDR1 is SGHVS and CDR2 FQNEAQ. V was clipped by 8 bases and J by 5 bases; unmatched bases: 9. In DNA, the CDR3 is TGTGCCAGCCTGAGACTAGCACTAAACAATGAGCAGTTCTTC. Amino acids: CASLRLALNNEQFF.

The V call is TRBV9, the J call TRBJ2-7; D is uncertain. V gave up 3 bases and J gave up 0 bases, with 10 bases separating them. In germline, CDR1 is SGDLS, CDR2 YYNGEE. The CDR3 contains 14 residues. The CDR3 nucleotides read TGTGCCAGCAGCGCTCGCGGAGTCTCCTACGAGCAGTACTTC. Amino acid sequence: CASSARGVSYEQYF. Based on the CDR3 plus reference TRBV9 and TRBJ2-7, the full variable domain is DSGVTQTPKHLITATGQRVTLRCSPRSGDLSVYWYQQSLDQGLQFLIQYYNGEERAKGNILERFSAQQFPDLHSELNLSSLELGDSALYFCASSARGVSYEQYFGPGTRLTVT.